The 29 T cell receptor beta chains presented below share a single source sample, sequenced in a study of beta chain features in type 1 diabetes. Findings and caveats of the study: People with Type 1 diabetes carried modestly yet significantly shorter TCRB CDR3s in all four CD4+ subsets.

The authors reverse transcribed all of the isolated RNA, so sequencing captured expressed TCRB transcripts. TCRdb's table, derived via immunoSEQ multiplex PCR, lists solely in-frame clones and lacks some. Of about 650,000 clones in the sample, around 12% were seen once. These TCRs' antigens remain unknown. Sequencing input: naive CD4+ T cells from blood. Receptor source: a man aged 25 to 40 with type 1 diabetes.

The CDR3 DNA reads as TGTGCCAGCAGCTCCCTGACAGGGGACTATGGCTACACCTTC. This sequence encodes CASSSLTGDYGYTF. V and J are TRBV7-2 and TRBJ1-2; 8 nucleotides match TRBD1. The V gene end was trimmed by 4 bases and the J gene end by 3 bases; junction bases not matched to a gene: 4. The germline CDR1 and CDR2 sequences are SGHTA and FQGNSA. CDR3 length: 14 residues.

To note about this clone: Other DNA sequences in the sample encode the same CDR3. The J gene is TRBJ2-5, the V gene TRBV15; 7 nucleotides line up with TRBD2. CDR1 is LNHNV, CDR2 YYDKDF, per germline (reference sequence). This CDR3 spans 15 amino acids. After removal of 0 bases from V and 5 bases from J, the junction contained 6 bases not matched to a gene. This chain's CDR3 is CATSRDRGEGETQYF. CDR3 bases: TGTGCCACCAGCAGAGATCGCGGGGAGGGGGAGACCCAGTACTTC.

The rearrangement links TRBV5-1 to TRBJ1-2; 8 bases agree with TRBD1. The CDR3 length is 14 residues. The germline CDR1 and CDR2 sequences are SGHRS and YFSETQ. The J segment lost 8 bases and the V segment lost 4 bases, leaving 10 bases of the junction unmatched. The CDR3 sequence: CASSTRLTGEGYTF. The CDR3 DNA reads as TGCGCCAGCAGCACTAGACTGACAGGGGAAGGCTACACCTTC.

In its sample, this clone was seen a few times. The rearrangement uses TRBV9 and TRBJ1-5; D is unclear. Germline lookup yields CDR1 SGDLS and CDR2 YYNGEE. V shed 4 bases and J shed 4 bases, with 18 bases lying between them. The CDR3 length is 16 residues. The CDR3 sequence is CASSSNLRVDNQPQHF. In DNA, the CDR3 is TGTGCCAGCAGCTCAAACCTCCGGGTAGATAATCAGCCCCAGCATTTT.

The chain joins TRBV9 to TRBJ1-5; unclear D gene. The V end was cut by 4 bases, the J end by 3 bases, with 8 bases between. The CDR3 contains 13 residues. In germline, CDR1 is SGDLS, CDR2 YYNGEE. The CDR3 DNA is TGTGCCAGCAGCCCAAATCCCAATCAGCCCCAGCATTTT. It is translated as CASSPNPNQPQHF.

This clone was picked up a small number of times. V is TRBV6-5 and J is TRBJ1-4; D not certain. V shed 6 bases and J shed 0 bases, with 8 bases lying between them. The CDR3 runs 14 residues. Germline V CDR1 and CDR2: MNHEY, SVGAGI. CDR3 amino acids: CASRAVATNEKLFF. CDR3 coding DNA: TGTGCCAGCAGGGCAGTTGCAACTAATGAAAAACTGTTTTTT.

This chain uses TRBV30 with TRBJ2-3, with a weak D call TRBD1 (6 bases). The CDR3 has 13 amino acids. Germline assignment: CDR1 GTSNPN and CDR2 SVGIG (reference sequence). Deletions cut 4 bases from V and 5 bases from J, with 13 bases between. This CDR3 is CAWNTGKKDTQYF. As DNA, the CDR3 is TGTGCCTGGAATACAGGGAAGAAAGATACGCAGTATTTT.

This chain connects TRBV9 to TRBJ1-3; D ambiguous. The germline gives CDR1 SGDLS, CDR2 YYNGEE. The CDR3 is made up of 18 amino acids. With 0 bases removed from V and 4 bases from J, the gap between germline ends came to 20 bases. The CDR3 sequence: CASSVAAVPGSGGNTIYF. The CDR3 DNA reads TGTGCCAGCAGCGTAGCCGCCGTCCCGGGGTCGGGAGGAAACACCATATATTTT.

This clone was seen a few times. This chain joins TRBV29-1 and TRBJ2-1; D not resolved. The V gene's germline CDR1 is SQVTM and CDR2 ANQGSEA. Between the trimmed V and J ends, which lost 6 bases and 2 bases, there was a span of 8 bases. The CDR3 covers 12 residues. The CDR3 bases are TGCAGCGTGGGGAAGACCTACAATGAGCAGTTCTTC. Protein sequence: CSVGKTYNEQFF.

This clone was counted between two and nine times. This chain joins TRBV5-6 and TRBJ1-4; D call uncertain. CDR1 is SGHDT and CDR2 is YYEEEE in the germline V gene. Trimming stripped 5 bases from V and 10 bases from J, with 18 bases between. The CDR3 length is 14 residues. The CDR3, as DNA: TGTGCCAGCAGGATGGAGGGAGGGAGTGGAAAACTGTTTTTT. Encoded protein: CASRMEGGSGKLFF.

The CDR3 region has the DNA TGTGCCAGCGCCCTCGAGCCGGGACAGGGTCCTCGTGGCTACACCTTC. Amino acids: CASALEPGQGPRGYTF. The chain joins TRBV9 to TRBJ1-2; 9 bases line up with TRBD1. The CDR3 spans 16 residues. Germline trimming cut 7 bases from V and 7 bases from J; bases unmatched to any gene: 17. The germline V gene has CDR1 SGDLS and CDR2 YYNGEE.

This clone occurred a few times. The chain links TRBV7-2 to TRBJ2-7, with D possibly called TRBD1 or TRBD2 (5 bases each). The CDR3 is made up of 13 amino acids. The germline V gene has CDR1 SGHTA and CDR2 FQGNSA. V was cut by 4 bases and J by 4 bases, with 11 bases left in between. CDR3 coding DNA: TGTGCCAGCAGCTCCCGAGGGACGTACGAGCAGTACTTC. It yields the protein CASSSRGTYEQYF.

The chain employs TRBV7-2 and TRBJ1-2; 11 bases map to TRBD1. This CDR3 spans 14 amino acids. Germline assignment: CDR1 SGHTA and CDR2 FQGNSA. The V segment lost 5 bases and the J segment 6 bases; nucleotides outside the gene matches: 5. The CDR3 DNA sequence: TGTGCCAGCAGCACCGGACAGGGGGCTGATGGCTACACCTTC. It translates to CASSTGQGADGYTF.

This clone appeared a few times. V and J are TRBV18 and TRBJ2-1, with TRBD1 matching 8 bases. The CDR3 consists of 15 residues. Losses at the gene ends were 4 bases for V and 10 bases for J; bases not matched to a gene: 12. Germline-derived CDR1 and CDR2 are KGHSH and LQKENI. The CDR3 sequence is CASSLDSQGVREQFF. The CDR3 coding sequence is TGTGCCAGCTCACTTGACTCACAGGGGGTTCGGGAGCAGTTCTTC. The full variable domain, with the rest looked up from reference TRBV18 and TRBJ2-1, is NAGVMQNPRHLVRRRGQEARLRCSPMKGHSHVYWYRQLPEEGLKFMVYLQKENIIDESGMPKERFSAEFPKEGPSILRIQQVVRGDSAAYFCASSLDSQGVREQFFGPGTRLTVL.

This clone was observed a handful of times. The rearrangement joins TRBV29-1 to TRBJ2-6, with 7 bases that match TRBD1. The V gene's germline CDR1 is SQVTM and CDR2 ANQGSEA. The ends lost 7 bases at V and 0 bases at J; junction bases unmatched: 6. The CDR3 length is 15 residues. CDR3 region: CSARTGDSGANVLTF. The DNA for the CDR3 is TGCAGCGCTAGGACAGGTGACTCTGGGGCCAACGTCCTGACTTTC.

In this sample, this clone turned up a few times. This chain connects TRBV7-2 to TRBJ1-2, with a possible D match to TRBD1 (5 bases). V was trimmed by 3 bases and J by 4 bases, leaving 12 bases between them. The CDR3 totals 14 residues. The germline V gene encodes CDR1 SGHTA and CDR2 FQGNSA. The CDR3 coding sequence is TGTGCCAGCAGCTTGTTGACAGAATCCTATGGCTACACCTTC. Residues: CASSLLTESYGYTF.

This clone occurred a few times. This chain links TRBV7-2 with TRBJ1-1, with D possibly matching TRBD1 (5 bases). The CDR3 covers 13 residues. Trimming left V 5 bases short and J 12 bases short, with 19 bases between. Germline assignment: CDR1 SGHTA and CDR2 FQGNSA. The CDR3 region is CASSNTRGQGPFF. CDR3 DNA sequence: TGTGCCAGCAGCAATACTCGGGGCCAAGGGCCTTTCTTT.

The chain combines TRBV2 with TRBJ2-2, with unresolved D. The CDR3 has 15 residues. Germline V lookup: CDR1 SNHLY, CDR2 FYNNEI. The V end was cut by 5 bases, the J end by 2 bases, with 12 bases between. CDR3 DNA sequence: TGTGCCAGCAGTCCGACGCCGATCAACACCGGGGAGCTGTTTTTT. As protein: CASSPTPINTGELFF.

This clone was seen more than once but under ten times. The chain carries TRBV10-3 and TRBJ2-7, with 7 bases aligning to TRBD2. The CDR3 extends over 13 amino acids. The V and J ends lost 4 bases and 5 bases, in that order; junction bases with no gene match: 5. CDR1 and CDR2 (germline): ENHRY, SYGVKD. CDR3 residues: CAISASGANEQYF. In nucleotides, the CDR3 is TGTGCCATCAGTGCGAGCGGGGCCAACGAGCAGTACTTC.

The V call is TRBV4-3, the J call TRBJ2-1; TRBD2 matches 9 bases. CDR3 length: 17 amino acids. Looked up from germline, CDR1 is LGHNA and CDR2 is YSLEER. Trimming at V came to 4 bases and at J to 3 bases, leaving 10 bases not matched to a gene. This chain's CDR3 is CASSRESAGGRYNEQFF. The CDR3 bases are TGCGCCAGCAGCCGTGAGTCAGCGGGGGGACGCTACAATGAGCAGTTCTTC.

This chain links TRBV29-1 with TRBJ2-7; TRBD1 aligns across 10 bases. V lost 5 bases and J lost 4; bases outside the gene matches: 8. CDR1 SQVTM and CDR2 ANQGSEA come from the germline V gene. The CDR3 totals 14 residues. As DNA, the CDR3 is TGCAGCGTTTGCCGGGACAGGGGTGGGTACGAGCAGTACTTC. It is translated as CSVCRDRGGYEQYF.

This clone was seen a few times. The sample carries other DNA sequences with the same CDR3. V gene TRBV18 combines with J gene TRBJ1-1, with a tentative D call TRBD1 (5 bases). The ends were cut back, 3 bases at V and 0 bases at J, with 8 bases in the middle. The CDR3 is 14 residues long. Germline V CDR1 and CDR2: KGHSH, LQKENI. CDR3 in amino acids: CASSPGPLNTEAFF. Written as DNA, the CDR3 is TGTGCCAGCTCACCGGGACCTTTGAACACTGAAGCTTTCTTT.

The rearrangement links TRBV7-2 to TRBJ1-2; TRBD1 is a possible D gene (5 bases). V was pared by 3 bases and J by 6 bases, with 8 bases between. Germline loops: CDR1 SGHTA, CDR2 FQGNSA. The CDR3 spans 12 residues. This chain's CDR3 is CASSFQGDGYTF. CDR3 coding DNA: TGTGCCAGCAGCTTCCAGGGCGATGGCTACACCTTC.

This clone was observed a handful of times. The V and J genes are TRBV20-1 and TRBJ1-3; D uncertain. The V and J ends lost 5 bases and 8 bases respectively, with 7 bases between them. The CDR3 runs to 10 residues. Germline V gene lookup returns CDR1 DFQATT and CDR2 SNEGSKA (reference sequence). CDR3 in amino acids: CSAGEDTIYF. CDR3 bases: TGCAGTGCTGGGGAGGACACCATATATTTT.

The sample holds many counts of this clone. The gene calls are TRBV6-1 and TRBJ2-3; no definite D call. Germline V lookup: CDR1 MNHNS, CDR2 SASEGT. V gave up 7 bases and J gave up 2 bases, with 7 bases separating them. This CDR3 contains 12 residues. Here the CDR3 reads CASTDATDTQYF. The CDR3 DNA reads TGTGCCAGCACAGACGCCACAGATACGCAGTATTTT.

Only a few counts were recorded for this clone. The chain recombines TRBV4-3 with TRBJ1-5; weak D call: TRBD1 (5 bases). The germline V and J ends were trimmed by 0 bases and 9 bases, with 12 bases remaining between them. CDR1 and CDR2 (germline): LGHNA, YSLEER. CDR3 length: 14 residues. CDR3 region: CASSQEMGLGPQHF. Here the CDR3 DNA reads TGCGCCAGCAGCCAAGAAATGGGGCTTGGGCCCCAGCATTTT.

This chain uses TRBV2 with TRBJ1-5; a weak D match, TRBD1 (5 bases). Germline CDR1 is SNHLY and CDR2 is FYNNEI. Trimming removed 4 bases from V and 7 bases from J, with 14 bases in between. The CDR3 has 14 residues. CDR3 in amino acids: CASSGLTGTQPQHF. The CDR3 DNA is TGTGCCAGCAGTGGGTTAACAGGTACACAGCCCCAGCATTTT.

This clone was detected a few times. The rearrangement links TRBV6-5 to TRBJ1-2; perhaps TRBD1 as D (5 bases). V shed 6 bases and J shed 5 bases, with 10 bases lying between them. Germline CDR1 MNHEY, CDR2 SVGAGI. This CDR3 has 12 residues. In nucleotides, the CDR3 is TGTGCCAGCAGCCCCCAGGGATATGGCTACACCTTC. As protein: CASSPQGYGYTF.

J is TRBJ2-7 and V is TRBV5-1, with D perhaps TRBD1 or TRBD2 (5 bases each). CDR3 length equals 13 residues. Germline values: CDR1 SGHRS, CDR2 YFSETQ. The V and J ends lost 1 base and 7 bases respectively, with 12 bases between them. The CDR3, as DNA: TGCGCCAGCAGCTTGATGGGGGATTTGGAGCAGTACTTC. Translation: CASSLMGDLEQYF.